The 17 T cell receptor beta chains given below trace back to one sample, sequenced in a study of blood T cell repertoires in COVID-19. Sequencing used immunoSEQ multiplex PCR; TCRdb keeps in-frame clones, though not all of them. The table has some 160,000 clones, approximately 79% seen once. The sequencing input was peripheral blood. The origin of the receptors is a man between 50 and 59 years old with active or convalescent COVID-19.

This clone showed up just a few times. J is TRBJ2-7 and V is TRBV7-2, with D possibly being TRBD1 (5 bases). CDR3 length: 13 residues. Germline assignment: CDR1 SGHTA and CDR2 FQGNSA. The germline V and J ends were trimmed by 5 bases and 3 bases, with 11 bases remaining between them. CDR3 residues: CASSTTQGYEQYF. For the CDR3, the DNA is TGTGCCAGCAGCACCACCCAGGGCTACGAGCAGTACTTC. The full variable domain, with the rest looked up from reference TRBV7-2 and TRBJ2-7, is GAGVSQSPSNKVTEKGKDVELRCDPISGHTALYWYRQSLGQGLEFLIYFQGNSAPDKSGLPSDRFSAERTGGSVSTLTIQRTQQEDSAVYLCASSTTQGYEQYFGPGTRLTVT.

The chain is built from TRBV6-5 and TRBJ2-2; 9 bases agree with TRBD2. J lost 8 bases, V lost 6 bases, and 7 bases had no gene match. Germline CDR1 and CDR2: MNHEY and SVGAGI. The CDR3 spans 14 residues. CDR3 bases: TGTGCCAGCAGGTCGACTAGCGGAGTTGGGGAGCTGTTTTTT. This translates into CASRSTSGVGELFF.

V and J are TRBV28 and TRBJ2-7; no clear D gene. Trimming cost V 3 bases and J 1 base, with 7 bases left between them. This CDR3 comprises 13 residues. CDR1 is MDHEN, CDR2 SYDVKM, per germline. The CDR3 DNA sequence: TGTGCCAGCAGTTTTGTGAGTTCCTACGAGCAGTACTTC. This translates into CASSFVSSYEQYF.

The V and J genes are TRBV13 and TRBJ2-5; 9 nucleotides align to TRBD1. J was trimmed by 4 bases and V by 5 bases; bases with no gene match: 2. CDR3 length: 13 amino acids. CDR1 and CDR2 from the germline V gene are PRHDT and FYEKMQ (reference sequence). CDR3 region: CASSPGQGETQYF. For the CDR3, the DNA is TGTGCCAGCAGCCCGGGACAGGGAGAGACCCAGTACTTC. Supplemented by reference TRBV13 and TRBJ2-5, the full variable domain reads AAGVIQSPRHLIKEKRETATLKCYPIPRHDTVYWYQQGPGQDPQFLISFYEKMQSDKGSIPDRFSAQQFSDYHSELNMSSLELGDSALYFCASSPGQGETQYFGPGTRLLVL.

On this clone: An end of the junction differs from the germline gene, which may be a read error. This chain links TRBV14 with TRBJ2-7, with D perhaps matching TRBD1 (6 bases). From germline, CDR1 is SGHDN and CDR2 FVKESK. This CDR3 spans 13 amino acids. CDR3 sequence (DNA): TGTGCCAGCAGCCAGACAGGCTCCAACGAGCAGTACTTC. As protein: CASSQTGSNEQYF.

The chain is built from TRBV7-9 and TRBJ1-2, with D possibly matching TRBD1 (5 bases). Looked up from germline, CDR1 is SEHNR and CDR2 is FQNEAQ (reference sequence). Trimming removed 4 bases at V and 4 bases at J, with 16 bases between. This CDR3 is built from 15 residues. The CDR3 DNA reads TGTGCCAGCAGCTCCGTCGCCCTGGGGCTCTATGGCTACACCTTC. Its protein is CASSSVALGLYGYTF.

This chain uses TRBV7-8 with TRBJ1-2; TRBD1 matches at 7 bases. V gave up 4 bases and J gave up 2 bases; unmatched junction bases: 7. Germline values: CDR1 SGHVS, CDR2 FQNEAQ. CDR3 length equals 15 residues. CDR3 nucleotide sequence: TGTGCCAGCAGCTCTCAACAGGGGACCAACTATGGCTACACCTTC. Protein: CASSSQQGTNYGYTF. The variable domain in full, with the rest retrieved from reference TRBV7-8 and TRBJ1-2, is GAGVSQSPRYKVAKRGQDVALRCDPISGHVSLFWYQQALGQGPEFLTYFQNEAQLDKSGLPSDRFFAERPEGSVSTLKIQRTQQEDSAVYLCASSSQQGTNYGYTFGSGTRLTVV.

CDR3 in amino acids: CASSSQGKGLGYTF. DNA of the CDR3: TGTGCCAGCAGCTCACAGGGAAAGGGCCTGGGCTACACCTTC. V and J are TRBV7-9 and TRBJ1-2, with D tentatively TRBD1 (6 bases). Germline CDR1 and CDR2: SEHNR and FQNEAQ (reference sequence). The V end was cut by 4 bases, the J end by 8 bases, with 17 bases between. CDR3 size: 14 residues. The full variable domain, rest sourced from reference TRBV7-9 and TRBJ1-2, is DTGVSQNPRHKITKRGQNVTFRCDPISEHNRLYWYRQTLGQGPEFLTYFQNEAQLEKSRLLSDRFSAERPKGSFSTLEIQRTEQGDSAMYLCASSSQGKGLGYTFGSGTRLTVV.

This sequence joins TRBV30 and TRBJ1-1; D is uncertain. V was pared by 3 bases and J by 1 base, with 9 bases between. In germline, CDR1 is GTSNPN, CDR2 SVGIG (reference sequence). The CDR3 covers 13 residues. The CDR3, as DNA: TGTGCCTGGAGGGTTACAAGGAACACTGAAGCTTTCTTT. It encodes CAWRVTRNTEAFF.

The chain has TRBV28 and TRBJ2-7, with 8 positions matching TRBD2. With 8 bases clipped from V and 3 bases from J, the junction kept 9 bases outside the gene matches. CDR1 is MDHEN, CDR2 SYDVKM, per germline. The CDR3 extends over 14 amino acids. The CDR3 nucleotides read TGTGCCAGCGTCCTAGCGGGCGGCTTCTACGAGCAGTACTTC. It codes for CASVLAGGFYEQYF.

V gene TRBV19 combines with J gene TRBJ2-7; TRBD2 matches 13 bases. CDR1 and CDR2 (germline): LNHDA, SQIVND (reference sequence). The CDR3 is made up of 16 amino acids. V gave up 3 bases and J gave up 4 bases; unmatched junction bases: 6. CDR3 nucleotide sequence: TGTGCCAGTAGTATCTCCCGGACTAGCGGGAGTTACGAGCAGTACTTC. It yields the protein CASSISRTSGSYEQYF.

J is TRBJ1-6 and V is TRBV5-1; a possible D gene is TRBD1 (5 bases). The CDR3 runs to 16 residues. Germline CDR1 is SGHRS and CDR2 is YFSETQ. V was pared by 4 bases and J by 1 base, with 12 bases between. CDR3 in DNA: TGCGCCAGCAGCCGGGAGGCAGGGTCCTATAATTCACCCCTCCACTTT. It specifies CASSREAGSYNSPLHF.

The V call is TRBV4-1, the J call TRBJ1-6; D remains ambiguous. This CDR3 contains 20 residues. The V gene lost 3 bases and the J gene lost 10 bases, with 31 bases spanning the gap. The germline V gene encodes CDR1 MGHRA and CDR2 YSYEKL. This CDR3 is CASSHNRETLLSLDGSPLHF. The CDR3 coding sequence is TGCGCCAGCAGCCATAACCGGGAAACCCTGCTGTCACTGGATGGGTCACCCCTCCACTTT.

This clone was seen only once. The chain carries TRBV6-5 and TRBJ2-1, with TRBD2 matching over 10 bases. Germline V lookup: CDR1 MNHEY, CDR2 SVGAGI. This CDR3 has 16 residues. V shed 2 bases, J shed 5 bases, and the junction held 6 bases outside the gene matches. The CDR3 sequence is CASSYIGGLADNEQFF. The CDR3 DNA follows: TGTGCCAGCAGTTACATAGGTGGACTAGCGGACAATGAGCAGTTCTTC.

CDR3 DNA sequence: TGTGCCACCAGGTGGGGGGGGCAATTGAACTATGGCTACACCTTC. This gives the protein CATRWGGQLNYGYTF. This chain joins TRBV28 and TRBJ1-2, with D maybe TRBD1 (6 bases). V was pared by 10 bases and J by 2 bases, with 20 bases between. CDR1 is MDHEN, CDR2 SYDVKM, per germline. The CDR3 totals 15 residues.

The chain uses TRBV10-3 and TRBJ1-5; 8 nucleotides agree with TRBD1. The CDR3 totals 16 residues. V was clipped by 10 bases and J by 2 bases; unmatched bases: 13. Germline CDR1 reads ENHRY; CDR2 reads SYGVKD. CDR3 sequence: CASDRGTLTGNQPQHF. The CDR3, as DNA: TGTGCCAGTGACAGGGGAACCCTTACGGGCAATCAGCCCCAGCATTTT.

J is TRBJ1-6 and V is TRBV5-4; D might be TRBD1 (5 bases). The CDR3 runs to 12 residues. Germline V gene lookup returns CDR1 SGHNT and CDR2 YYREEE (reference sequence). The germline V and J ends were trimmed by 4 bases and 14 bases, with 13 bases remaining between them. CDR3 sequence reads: CASSPGGGALHF. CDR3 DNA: TGTGCCAGCAGCCCGGGGGGAGGGGCCCTCCACTTT. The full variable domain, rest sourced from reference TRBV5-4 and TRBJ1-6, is ETGVTQSPTHLIKTRGQQVTLRCSSQSGHNTVSWYQQALGQGPQFIFQYYREEENGRGNFPPRFSGLQFPNYSSELNVNALELDDSALYLCASSPGGGALHFGNGTRLTVT.